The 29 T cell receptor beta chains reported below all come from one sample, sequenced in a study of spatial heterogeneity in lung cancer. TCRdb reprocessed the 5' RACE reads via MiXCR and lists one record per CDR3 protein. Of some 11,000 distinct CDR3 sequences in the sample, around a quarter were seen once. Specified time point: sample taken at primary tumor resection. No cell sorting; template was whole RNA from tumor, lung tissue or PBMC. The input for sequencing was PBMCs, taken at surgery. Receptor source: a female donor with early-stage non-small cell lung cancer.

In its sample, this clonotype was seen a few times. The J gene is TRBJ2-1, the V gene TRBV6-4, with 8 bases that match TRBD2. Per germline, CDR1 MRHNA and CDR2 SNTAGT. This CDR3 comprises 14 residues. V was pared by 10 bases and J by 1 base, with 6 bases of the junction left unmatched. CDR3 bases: TGTGCCACCCACCCTAGCGGGTCCTACAATGAGCAGTTCTTC. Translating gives CATHPSGSYNEQFF.

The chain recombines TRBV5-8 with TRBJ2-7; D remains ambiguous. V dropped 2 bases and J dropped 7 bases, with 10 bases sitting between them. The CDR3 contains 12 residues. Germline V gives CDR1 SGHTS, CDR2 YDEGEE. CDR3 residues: CASSLLPIEQYF. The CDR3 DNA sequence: TGTGCCAGCAGCTTATTGCCGATTGAGCAGTACTTC. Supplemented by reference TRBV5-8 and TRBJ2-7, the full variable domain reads EAGVTQSPTHLIKTRGQQATLRCSPISGHTSVYWYQQALGLGLQFLLWYDEGEERNRGNFPPRFSGRQFPNYSSELNVNALELEDSALYLCASSLLPIEQYFGPGTRLTVT.

The chain's CDR3 is CASSYRGPSDEQYF. CDR3 nucleotides: TGCGCCAGCAGCTACAGGGGGCCTTCGGACGAGCAGTACTTC. V usage is TRBV5-1 and J usage is TRBJ2-7; 9 nucleotides match TRBD1. There are 14 residues in the CDR3. V was pared by 3 bases and J by 5 bases, with 6 bases of the junction left unmatched. Germline V gene lookup returns CDR1 SGHRS and CDR2 YFSETQ.

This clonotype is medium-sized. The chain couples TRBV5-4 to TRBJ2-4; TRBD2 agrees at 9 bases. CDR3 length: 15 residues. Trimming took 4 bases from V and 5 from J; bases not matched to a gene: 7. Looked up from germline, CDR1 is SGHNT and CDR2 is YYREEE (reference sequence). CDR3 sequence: CASSAGLAMENIQYF. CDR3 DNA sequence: TGTGCCAGCAGCGCGGGACTAGCAATGGAAAACATTCAGTACTTC.

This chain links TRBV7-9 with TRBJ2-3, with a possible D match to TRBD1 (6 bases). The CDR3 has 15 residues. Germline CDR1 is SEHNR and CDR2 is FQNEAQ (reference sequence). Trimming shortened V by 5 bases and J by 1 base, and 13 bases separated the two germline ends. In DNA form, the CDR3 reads TGTGCCAGCAGCCCCCAGGCAGGGGGCACAGATACGCAGTATTTT. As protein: CASSPQAGGTDTQYF.

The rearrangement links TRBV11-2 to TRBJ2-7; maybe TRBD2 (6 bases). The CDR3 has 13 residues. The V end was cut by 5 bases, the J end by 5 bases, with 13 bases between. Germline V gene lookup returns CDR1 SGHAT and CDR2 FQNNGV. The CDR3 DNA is TGTGCCAGCAGCCTCCGGGACTTCAACGAGCAGTACTTC. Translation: CASSLRDFNEQYF.

CDR3: CASSDLVFQETQYF. Written as DNA, the CDR3 is TGTGCCAGCAGTGATCTTGTTTTCCAAGAGACCCAGTACTTC. The genes are TRBV2 and TRBJ2-5; D unclear. Looked up from germline, CDR1 is SNHLY and CDR2 is FYNNEI. V dropped 3 bases and J dropped 1 base, with 9 bases sitting between them. The CDR3 has 14 residues.

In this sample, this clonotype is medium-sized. CDR3 in amino acids: CASSEARSSYNEQFF. For the CDR3, the DNA is TGTGCCAGCAGTGAAGCGCGTAGCTCCTACAATGAGCAGTTCTTC. The chain carries TRBV6-1 and TRBJ2-1, with D hard to call. Germline V gene lookup returns CDR1 MNHNS and CDR2 SASEGT. The CDR3 has 15 residues. Trimming stripped 0 bases from V and 0 bases from J, with 6 bases between.

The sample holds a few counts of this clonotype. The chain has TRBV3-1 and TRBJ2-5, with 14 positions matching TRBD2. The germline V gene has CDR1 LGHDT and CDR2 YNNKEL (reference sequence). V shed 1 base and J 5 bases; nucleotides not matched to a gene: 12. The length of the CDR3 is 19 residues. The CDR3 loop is CASSQVHGLAGGNSETQYF. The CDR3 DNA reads TGTGCCAGCAGCCAAGTTCACGGACTAGCGGGAGGCAACTCGGAGACCCAGTACTTC.

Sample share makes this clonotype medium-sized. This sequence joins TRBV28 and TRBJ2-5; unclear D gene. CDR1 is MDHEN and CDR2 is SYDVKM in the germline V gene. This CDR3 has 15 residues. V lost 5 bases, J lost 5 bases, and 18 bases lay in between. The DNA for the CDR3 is TGTGCCAGCAGTCCCCGGCAGGTGGGCTCGGAGACCCAGTACTTC. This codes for CASSPRQVGSETQYF.

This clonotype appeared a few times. This CDR3 is CASSTGTSGSYNEQFF. The CDR3, as DNA: TGTGCCAGCAGCACCGGGACTAGCGGGAGTTACAATGAGCAGTTCTTC. V usage is TRBV7-9 and J usage is TRBJ2-1; 14 nucleotides line up with TRBD2. V lost 5 bases and J lost 4; bases outside the gene matches: 4. Per the germline V gene, CDR1 is SEHNR and CDR2 is FQNEAQ (reference sequence). CDR3 length equals 16 residues. Looking up the rest from reference TRBV7-9 and TRBJ2-1 gives the full variable domain: DTGVSQNPRHKITKRGQNVTFRCDPISEHNRLYWYRQTLGQGPEFLTYFQNEAQLEKSRLLSDRFSAERPKGSFSTLEIQRTEQGDSAMYLCASSTGTSGSYNEQFFGPGTRLTVL.

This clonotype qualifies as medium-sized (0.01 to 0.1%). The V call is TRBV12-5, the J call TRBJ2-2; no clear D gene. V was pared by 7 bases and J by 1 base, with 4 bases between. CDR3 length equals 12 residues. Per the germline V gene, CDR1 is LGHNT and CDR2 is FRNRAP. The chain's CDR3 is CASALNTGELFF. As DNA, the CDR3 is TGTGCTAGTGCCCTGAACACCGGGGAGCTGTTTTTT. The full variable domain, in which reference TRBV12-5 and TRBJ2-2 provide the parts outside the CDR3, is DARVTQTPRHKVTEMGQEVTMRCQPILGHNTVFWYRQTMMQGLELLAYFRNRAPLDDSGMPKDRFSAEMPDATLATLKIQPSEPRDSAVYFCASALNTGELFFGEGSRLTVL.

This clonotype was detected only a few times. The CDR3 DNA sequence: TGTGCCAGCAGGACCCCGACAGGGGGAATAGAGACCCAGTACTTC. This gives the protein CASRTPTGGIETQYF. This chain uses TRBV28 with TRBJ2-5, with 9 nucleotides matching TRBD1. V gave up 6 bases and J gave up 4 bases; unmatched junction bases: 9. This CDR3 comprises 15 residues. The germline CDR1 and CDR2 sequences are MDHEN and SYDVKM.

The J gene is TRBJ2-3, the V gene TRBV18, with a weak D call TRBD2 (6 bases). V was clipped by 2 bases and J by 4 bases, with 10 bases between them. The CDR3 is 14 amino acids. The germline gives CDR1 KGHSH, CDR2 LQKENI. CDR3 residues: CASSPVQRADTQYF. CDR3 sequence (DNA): TGTGCCAGCTCACCAGTACAGCGGGCAGATACGCAGTATTTT.

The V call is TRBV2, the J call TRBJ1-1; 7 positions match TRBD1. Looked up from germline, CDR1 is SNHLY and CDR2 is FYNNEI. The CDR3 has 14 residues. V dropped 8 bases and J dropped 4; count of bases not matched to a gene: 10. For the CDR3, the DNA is TGTGCCAGCGGAAAGACAGGGCGAGGCACTGAAGCTTTCTTT. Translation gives CASGKTGRGTEAFF.

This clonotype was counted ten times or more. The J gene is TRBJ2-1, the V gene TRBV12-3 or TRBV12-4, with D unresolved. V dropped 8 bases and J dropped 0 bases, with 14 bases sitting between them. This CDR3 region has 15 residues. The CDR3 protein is CASLEPKSSYNEQFF. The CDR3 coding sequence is TGTGCCAGCCTAGAGCCCAAGAGCTCCTACAATGAGCAGTTCTTC.

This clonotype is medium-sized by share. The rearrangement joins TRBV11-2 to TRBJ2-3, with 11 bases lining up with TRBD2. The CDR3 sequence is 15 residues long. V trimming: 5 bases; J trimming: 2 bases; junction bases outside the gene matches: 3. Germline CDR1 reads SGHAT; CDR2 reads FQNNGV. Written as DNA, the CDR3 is TGTGCCAGCAGCACGGGACTAGCGGACACAGATACGCAGTATTTT. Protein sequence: CASSTGLADTDTQYF.

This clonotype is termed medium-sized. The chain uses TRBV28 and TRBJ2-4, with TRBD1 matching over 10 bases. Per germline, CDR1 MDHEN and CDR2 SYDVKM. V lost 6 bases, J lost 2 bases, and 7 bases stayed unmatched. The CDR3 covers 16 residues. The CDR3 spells CASSPTGGRSKNIQYF. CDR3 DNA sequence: TGTGCCAGCAGCCCGACAGGGGGCCGGTCCAAAAACATTCAGTACTTC.

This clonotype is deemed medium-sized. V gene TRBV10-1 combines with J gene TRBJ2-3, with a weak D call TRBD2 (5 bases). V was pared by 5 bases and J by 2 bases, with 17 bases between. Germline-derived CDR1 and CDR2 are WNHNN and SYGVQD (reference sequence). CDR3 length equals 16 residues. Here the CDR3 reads CASSNDYTILTDTQYF. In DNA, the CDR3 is TGCGCCAGCAGTAACGACTACACAATCCTCACAGATACGCAGTATTTT.

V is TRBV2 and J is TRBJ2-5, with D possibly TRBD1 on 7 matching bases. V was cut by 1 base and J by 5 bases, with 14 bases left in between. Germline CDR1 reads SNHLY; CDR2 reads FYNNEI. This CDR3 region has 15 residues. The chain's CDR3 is CASSEVGGGSETQYF. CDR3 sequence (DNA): TGTGCCAGCAGTGAAGTTGGAGGGGGCAGCGAGACCCAGTACTTC.

The CDR3 is CASSYGLAEGTQYF. The CDR3 region has the DNA TGTGCCAGCAGCTACGGACTAGCTGAAGGGACCCAGTACTTC. The chain joins TRBV13 to TRBJ2-5, with TRBD2 matching over 8 bases. The CDR3 runs to 14 residues. The V segment lost 4 bases and the J segment 7 bases; nucleotides outside the gene matches: 8. The germline CDR1 and CDR2 sequences are PRHDT and FYEKMQ (reference sequence).

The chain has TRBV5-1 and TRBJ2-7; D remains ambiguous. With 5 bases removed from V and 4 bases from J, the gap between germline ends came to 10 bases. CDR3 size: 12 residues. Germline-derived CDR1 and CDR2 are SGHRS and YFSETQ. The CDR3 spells CASSPPDYEQYF. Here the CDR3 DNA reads TGCGCCAGCAGTCCGCCTGATTACGAGCAGTACTTC.

CDR3 coding DNA: TGTGCCAGCAGCTTAGCCACCCAAGAGACCCAGTACTTC. Its translation is CASSLATQETQYF. This chain links TRBV7-8 with TRBJ2-5, with no clear D. Germline CDR1 SGHVS, CDR2 FQNEAQ. V gave up 0 bases and J gave up 1 base, with 3 bases separating them. The CDR3 has 13 amino acids.

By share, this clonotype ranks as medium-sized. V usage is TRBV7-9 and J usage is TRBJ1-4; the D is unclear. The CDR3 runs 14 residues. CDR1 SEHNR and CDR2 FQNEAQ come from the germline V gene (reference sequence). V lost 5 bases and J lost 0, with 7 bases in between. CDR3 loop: CASSLLATNEKLFF. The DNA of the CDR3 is TGTGCCAGCAGCCTTCTTGCAACTAATGAAAAACTGTTTTTT.

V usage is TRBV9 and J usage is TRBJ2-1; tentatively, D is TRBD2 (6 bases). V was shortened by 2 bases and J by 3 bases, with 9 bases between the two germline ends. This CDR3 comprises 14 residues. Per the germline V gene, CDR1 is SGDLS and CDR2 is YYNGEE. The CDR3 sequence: CASSVSGHYNEQFF. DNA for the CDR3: TGTGCCAGCAGCGTTAGCGGCCACTACAATGAGCAGTTCTTC.

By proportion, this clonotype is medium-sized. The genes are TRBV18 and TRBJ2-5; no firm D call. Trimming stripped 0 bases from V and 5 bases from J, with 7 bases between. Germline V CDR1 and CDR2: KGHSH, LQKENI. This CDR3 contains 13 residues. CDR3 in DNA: TGTGCCAGCTCACCACCATCCCTTGAGACCCAGTACTTC. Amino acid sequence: CASSPPSLETQYF.

In DNA form, the CDR3 reads TGCGCCACCAAGGATTACAATGAGCAGTTCTTC. This sequence encodes CATKDYNEQFF. The chain uses TRBV5-1 and TRBJ2-1; D gene ambiguous. V was shortened by 9 bases and J by 4 bases, with 8 bases between the two germline ends. Per the germline V gene, CDR1 is SGHRS and CDR2 is YFSETQ. The CDR3 consists of 11 residues.

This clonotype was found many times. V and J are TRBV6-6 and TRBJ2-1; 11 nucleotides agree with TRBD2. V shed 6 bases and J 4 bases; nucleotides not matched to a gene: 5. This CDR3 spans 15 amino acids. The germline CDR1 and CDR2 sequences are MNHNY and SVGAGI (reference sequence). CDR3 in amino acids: CASRIAGGDYNEQFF. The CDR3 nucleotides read TGTGCCAGCAGAATAGCGGGAGGGGATTACAATGAGCAGTTCTTC.

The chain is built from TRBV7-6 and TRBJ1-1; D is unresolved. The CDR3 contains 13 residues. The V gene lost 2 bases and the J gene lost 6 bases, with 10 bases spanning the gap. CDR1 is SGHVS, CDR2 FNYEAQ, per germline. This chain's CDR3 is CASSLNSYAEAFF. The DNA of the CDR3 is TGTGCCAGCAGCTTAAACAGCTACGCTGAAGCTTTCTTT.